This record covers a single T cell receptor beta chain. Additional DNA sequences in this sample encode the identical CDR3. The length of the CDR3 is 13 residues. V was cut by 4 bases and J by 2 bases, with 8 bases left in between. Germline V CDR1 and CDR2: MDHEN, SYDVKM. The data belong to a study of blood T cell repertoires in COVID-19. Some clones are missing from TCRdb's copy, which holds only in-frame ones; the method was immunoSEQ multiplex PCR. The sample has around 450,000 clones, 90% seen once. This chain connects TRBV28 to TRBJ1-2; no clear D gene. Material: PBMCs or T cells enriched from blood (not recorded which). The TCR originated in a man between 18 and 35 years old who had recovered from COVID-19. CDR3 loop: CASSYGQNYGYTF. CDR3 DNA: TGTGCCAGCAGTTATGGGCAGAACTATGGCTACACCTTC.